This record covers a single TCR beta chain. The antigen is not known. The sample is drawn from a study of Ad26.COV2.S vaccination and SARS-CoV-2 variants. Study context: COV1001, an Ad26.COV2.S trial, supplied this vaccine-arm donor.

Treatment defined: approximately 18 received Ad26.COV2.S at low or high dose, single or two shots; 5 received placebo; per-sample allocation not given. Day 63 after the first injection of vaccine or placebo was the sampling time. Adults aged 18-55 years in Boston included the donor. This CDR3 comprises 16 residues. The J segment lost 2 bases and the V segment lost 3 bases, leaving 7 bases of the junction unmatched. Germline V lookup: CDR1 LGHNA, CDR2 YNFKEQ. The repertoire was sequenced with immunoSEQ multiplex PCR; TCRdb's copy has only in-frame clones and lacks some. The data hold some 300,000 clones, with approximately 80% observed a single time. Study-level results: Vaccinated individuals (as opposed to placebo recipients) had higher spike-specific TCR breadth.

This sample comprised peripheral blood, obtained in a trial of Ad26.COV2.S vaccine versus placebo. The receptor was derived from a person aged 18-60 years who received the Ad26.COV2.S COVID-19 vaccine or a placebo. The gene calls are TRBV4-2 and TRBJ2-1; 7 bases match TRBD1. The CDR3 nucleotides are TGTGCCAGCAGCCAGCGAGACAGGGACCCCTACAATGAGCAGTTCTTC. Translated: CASSQRDRDPYNEQFF.